The rows below give T cell receptor beta chains drawn from one sample of a study of blood T cell repertoires in COVID-19. Clones were sequenced by immunoSEQ multiplex PCR, and TCRdb holds only the in-frame ones, with some missing. The sample lists about 400,000 clones; roughly 86% were seen once. Sequenced input: PBMCs or T cells enriched from blood (not recorded which). Every receptor here comes from a woman aged 40 to 55 with acute COVID-19. Both conserved end residues are part of each CDR3. D genes are given only for firm matches. The size entry is marked missing in some rows and otherwise reads once, few, many or a size class.

abundance	v_gene	j_gene	d_gene	CDR3aa	CDR3nt
once	TRBV12-3/TRBV12-4	TRBJ1-2	-	CATAIPGAGYTF	TGTGCCACCGCGATCCCAGGGGCCGGCTACACCTTC
-	TRBV5-1	TRBJ2-5	TRBD2	CASSGGTSGQETQYF	TGCGCCAGCAGCGGGGGGACTAGCGGGCAAGAGACCCAGTACTTC
many	TRBV9	TRBJ1-1	TRBD1	CASSANSDRPTEAFF	TGTGCCAGCAGCGCCAACTCGGACAGGCCCACTGAAGCTTTCTTT
-	TRBV24-1	TRBJ2-1	TRBD1	CATSSPGQGFNNEQFF	TGTGCCACCAGCTCGCCCGGACAGGGGTTCAACAATGAGCAGTTCTTC
-	TRBV3-1/TRBV3-2	TRBJ1-1	-	CASSQKSSVMNTEAFF	TGTGCCAGCAGCCAAAAGTCCAGTGTAATGAACACTGAAGCTTTCTTT
once	TRBV1	TRBJ1-5	-	CTSSQDRKIKPQHF	TGCACCAGCAGCCAAGACAGGAAAATCAAGCCCCAGCATTTT
-	TRBV4-1	TRBJ2-2	-	CASSQVWQSGTGELFF	TGCGCCAGCAGCCAAGTATGGCAGAGCGGCACCGGGGAGCTGTTTTTT
once	TRBV24-1	TRBJ2-7	TRBD1	CATSDLGDRVGQYF	TGTGCCACCAGTGATTTGGGGGACAGGGTGGGACAGTACTTC
-	TRBV9	TRBJ2-7	TRBD1	CASGRQGNDEQYF	TGTGCCAGCGGAAGACAGGGCAATGACGAGCAGTACTTC
-	TRBV5-6	TRBJ2-2	-	CASSLGFRTANTGELFF	TGTGCCAGCAGCTTGGGATTCCGGACAGCGAACACCGGGGAGCTGTTTTTT
-	TRBV2	TRBJ2-2	TRBD2	CASRDIAGGPSGELFF	TGTGCCAGCAGGGACATAGCGGGGGGGCCTTCCGGGGAGCTGTTTTTT
-	TRBV19	TRBJ1-6	TRBD1	CASSRARQGEASPLHF	TGTGCCAGTAGTAGGGCCCGACAGGGGGAAGCGTCACCCCTCCACTTT
-	TRBV7-2	TRBJ2-5	TRBD1	CASSLRTGQETQYF	TGTGCCAGCAGCTTAAGGACAGGACAAGAGACCCAGTACTTC
-	TRBV7-8	TRBJ1-5	-	CASSFGNSNQPQHF	TGTGCCAGCAGCTTCGGGAATAGCAATCAGCCCCAGCATTTT
-	TRBV9	TRBJ1-6	-	CASSAGIATPLHF	TGTGCCAGCAGTGCAGGGATTGCGACACCCCTCCACTTT
once	TRBV5-6	TRBJ1-2	-	CASSLSPGQNYGYTF	TGTGCCAGCAGCTTAAGCCCGGGTCAGAACTATGGCTACACCTTC
-	TRBV15	TRBJ2-1	TRBD1	CATSRDPPGQDLSSYNEQFF	TGTGCCACCAGCAGAGACCCCCCGGGACAGGACTTGAGCTCCTACAATGAGCAGTTCTTC
-	TRBV7-9	TRBJ2-3	TRBD2	CASTPMGGGSTDTQYF	TGTGCCAGCACCCCCATGGGCGGGGGGTCCACAGATACGCAGTATTTT
-	TRBV19	TRBJ1-5	-	CASSIVTGSQPQHF	TGTGCCAGTAGTATAGTTACCGGGAGCCAGCCCCAGCATTTT
few	TRBV5-1	TRBJ1-2	TRBD1	CASSRGTGGFYGYTF	TGCGCCAGCAGCCGCGGGACAGGCGGGTTCTATGGCTACACCTTC
-	TRBV5-1	TRBJ2-1	TRBD2	CASSLALGGYYNEQFF	TGCGCCAGCAGCTTGGCCCTCGGGGGGTACTACAATGAGCAGTTCTTC
-	TRBV12-3/TRBV12-4	TRBJ1-5	-	CASSLAENQPQHF	TGTGCCAGCAGTTTGGCGGAGAATCAGCCCCAGCATTTT
-	TRBV2	TRBJ1-5	-	CASSDQVRDQPQHF	TGTGCCAGCAGTGATCAGGTCAGGGATCAGCCCCAGCATTTT
-	TRBV13	TRBJ1-1	-	CASSPHAGGDGTEAFF	TGTGCCAGCAGCCCACATGCCGGGGGAGACGGGACTGAAGCTTTCTTT
-	TRBV5-6	TRBJ2-3	-	CASSPRLVWRDTQYF	TGTGCCAGCAGCCCGCGCCTAGTGTGGCGAGATACGCAGTATTTT
-	TRBV5-1	TRBJ1-6	-	CASSLSWGPDSPLHF	TGCGCCAGCAGCTTGTCATGGGGGCCCGATTCACCCCTCCACTTT
-	TRBV5-1	TRBJ2-1	-	CASSLLSVEQFF	TGCGCCAGCAGCTTATTGTCCGTTGAGCAGTTCTTC
once	TRBV27	TRBJ1-1	-	CASSLSRPQGGGTEAFF	TGTGCCAGCAGTTTATCCCGGCCGCAGGGCGGGGGCACTGAAGCTTTCTTT
-	TRBV5-1	TRBJ1-1	-	CASSLQENTEAFF	TGCGCCAGCAGCTTGCAGGAGAACACTGAAGCTTTCTTT
-	TRBV27	TRBJ1-3	-	CASSGKTGSGNTIYF	TGTGCCAGCAGTGGGAAGACAGGCTCTGGAAACACCATATATTTT
-	TRBV19	TRBJ1-4	TRBD1	CASSDTGAPDEKLFF	TGTGCCAGTAGTGATACAGGGGCCCCCGATGAAAAACTGTTTTTT
-	TRBV4-1	TRBJ2-5	TRBD2	CASSHLSGAQETQYF	TGCGCCAGCAGCCACCTCAGCGGGGCACAAGAGACCCAGTACTTC
-	TRBV29-1	TRBJ2-3	TRBD2	CSVELGLAGDSTDTQYF	TGCAGCGTTGAGCTAGGACTAGCGGGGGATAGCACAGATACGCAGTATTTT
-	TRBV3-1/TRBV3-2	TRBJ2-3	TRBD2	CASSQAGFLGGGADTQYF	TGTGCCAGCAGCCAAGCGGGGTTTTTAGGCGGGGGGGCAGATACGCAGTATTTT
-	TRBV10-2	TRBJ1-5	-	CASSATVVNQPQHF	TGCGCCAGCAGTGCTACAGTCGTAAATCAGCCCCAGCATTTT
-	TRBV14	TRBJ1-4	-	CASHSGGLPERLFF	TGTGCCAGCCACAGCGGCGGACTACCTGAAAGACTGTTTTTT
few	TRBV7-9	TRBJ1-1	-	CASSLRQTNTEAFF	TGTGCCAGCAGCTTAAGACAGACGAACACTGAAGCTTTCTTT
-	TRBV10-3	TRBJ2-3	TRBD1	CAISERQGSDTQYF	TGTGCCATCAGTGAGAGACAGGGGTCAGATACGCAGTATTTT
few	TRBV30	TRBJ1-6	-	CAWRRNSPLHF	TGTGCCTGGAGGAGAAATTCACCCCTCCACTTT
-	TRBV29-1	TRBJ2-5	-	CSGQGLGETQYF	TGCAGCGGTCAGGGGCTGGGAGAGACCCAGTACTTC
-	TRBV30	TRBJ2-2	-	CASTTPNTGELFF	TGTGCCTCTACCACCCCGAACACCGGGGAGCTGTTTTTT
-	TRBV12-3/TRBV12-4	TRBJ1-2	-	CASSPGQIYGYTF	TGTGCCAGCAGCCCAGGACAGATCTATGGCTACACCTTC
-	TRBV2	TRBJ2-7	-	CASSPIGLAGEQYF	TGTGCCAGCAGCCCCATCGGACTTGCGGGCGAGCAGTACTTC
-	TRBV20-1	TRBJ2-3	-	CSASSGRGRTDTQYF	TGCAGTGCTAGTTCGGGGCGGGGCAGAACAGATACGCAGTATTTT
-	TRBV27	TRBJ1-2	-	CASRTYTATGYTF	TGTGCCAGCAGAACTTATACCGCCACTGGCTACACCTTC
-	TRBV9	TRBJ1-6	TRBD1	CASSVGGTGINSPLHF	TGTGCCAGCAGCGTAGGGGGGACAGGGATAAATTCACCCCTCCACTTT
-	TRBV3-1/TRBV3-2	TRBJ1-2	-	CASSQGAPDGYTF	TGTGCCAGCAGCCAAGGCGCCCCGGATGGCTACACCTTC
-	TRBV11-2	TRBJ2-1	TRBD2	CASRYPSGSGEQFF	TGTGCCAGCAGGTATCCTAGCGGGTCTGGTGAGCAGTTCTTC
-	TRBV7-2	TRBJ2-5	-	CASSFVSYGLGTQYF	TGTGCCAGCAGCTTCGTTTCCTACGGACTTGGGACCCAGTACTTC
-	TRBV11-2	TRBJ2-7	TRBD2	CASSTTSGGLEQYF	TGTGCCAGCAGCACCACTAGCGGGGGCCTCGAGCAGTACTTC
-	TRBV12-5	TRBJ2-5	TRBD2	CASDLAGAKETQYF	TGTGCTAGTGATCTAGCGGGGGCAAAAGAGACCCAGTACTTC
-	TRBV7-8	TRBJ1-5	-	CASSLALGGVANQPQHF	TGTGCCAGCAGCTTAGCATTAGGAGGGGTCGCCAATCAGCCCCAGCATTTT
-	TRBV14	TRBJ1-2	-	CASSQEGQARNYGYTF	TGTGCCAGCAGCCAAGAGGGTCAGGCTCGGAACTATGGCTACACCTTC
-	TRBV9	TRBJ1-2	-	CASSVLGDYGYTF	TGTGCCAGCAGCGTACTAGGGGACTATGGCTACACCTTC
once	TRBV11-3	TRBJ2-3	TRBD2	CASSKISSGGTDTQYF	TGTGCCAGCAGCAAGATATCTAGCGGGGGCACAGATACGCAGTATTTT
-	TRBV12-3/TRBV12-4	TRBJ1-2	-	CASSRTGFEGYTF	TGTGCCAGCAGCCGAACAGGGTTTGAGGGCTACACCTTC
-	TRBV5-6	TRBJ1-1	-	CASSLAANTEAFF	TGTGCCAGCAGCCTAGCAGCGAACACTGAAGCTTTCTTT
-	TRBV7-9	TRBJ1-4	-	CASSLMEGRNEKLFF	TGTGCCAGCAGCTTAATGGAGGGGCGTAATGAAAAACTGTTTTTT
-	TRBV9	TRBJ2-1	-	CASSSRSNEQFF	TGTGCCAGCAGCTCACGGTCCAATGAGCAGTTCTTC